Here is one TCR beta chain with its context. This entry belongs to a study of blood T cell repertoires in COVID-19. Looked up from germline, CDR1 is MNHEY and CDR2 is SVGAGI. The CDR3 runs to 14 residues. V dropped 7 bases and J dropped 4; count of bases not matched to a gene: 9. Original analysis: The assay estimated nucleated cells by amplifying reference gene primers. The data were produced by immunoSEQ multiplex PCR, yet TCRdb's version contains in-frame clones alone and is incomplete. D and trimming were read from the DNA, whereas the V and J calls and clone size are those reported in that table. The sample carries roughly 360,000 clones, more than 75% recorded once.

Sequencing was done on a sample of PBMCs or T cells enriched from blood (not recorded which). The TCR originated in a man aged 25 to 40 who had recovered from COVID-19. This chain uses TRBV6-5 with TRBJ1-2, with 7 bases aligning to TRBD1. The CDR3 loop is CASTKTGASYGYTF. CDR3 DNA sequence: TGTGCCAGCACCAAAACAGGGGCAAGCTATGGCTACACCTTC.